These 8 T cell receptor beta chains originate from one sample sequenced in a study of Graves' ophthalmopathy and Graves' hyperthyroidism. The study amplified TCR beta CDR3 regions using RNA transcripts. In the first round, RT-PCR was carried out with HTBI primers, and a multiplex PCR formed the second round. MiXCR was run by TCRdb on the multiplex PCR reads, yielding one entry per CDR3 protein. The sample includes some 250,000 distinct CDR3 sequences, around 42% of them seen just once. The sequenced material came from peripheral blood. All receptors come from an adult man with Graves' ophthalmopathy.

This clonotype was detected only a few times. The CDR3 region has the DNA TGTGCCATCAGTGAGCCTCCGGGTGGCTACACCTTC. Amino acids: CAISEPPGGYTF. The rearrangement uses TRBV10-3 and TRBJ1-2; D is unresolved. This CDR3 has 12 amino acids. Trimming left V 2 bases short and J 7 bases short, with 8 bases between. CDR1 is ENHRY, CDR2 SYGVKD, per germline.

The sample holds many counts of this clonotype. The genes are TRBV19 and TRBJ1-1; tentative D call: TRBD1 (6 bases). The V gene's germline CDR1 is LNHDA and CDR2 SQIVND (reference sequence). The CDR3 is 13 amino acids. V was clipped by 6 bases and J by 0 bases, with 8 bases between them. Here the CDR3 DNA reads TGTGCCAGTAGCCGGACAGTGAACACTGAAGCTTTCTTT. This translates into CASSRTVNTEAFF.

This chain links TRBV20-1 with TRBJ2-5; TRBD2 agrees at 11 bases. The germline gives CDR1 DFQATT, CDR2 SNEGSKA (reference sequence). After removal of 0 bases from V and 4 bases from J, the junction contained 7 bases not matched to a gene. This CDR3 spans 16 amino acids. The CDR3 sequence is CSARDYSGRASETQYF. In nucleotides, the CDR3 is TGCAGTGCTAGAGATTATAGCGGGAGGGCCTCAGAGACCCAGTACTTC.

The gene calls are TRBV20-1 and TRBJ1-1, with D unresolved. CDR1 DFQATT and CDR2 SNEGSKA come from the germline V gene (reference sequence). The CDR3 is 11 amino acids. The chain's CDR3 is CSEIGRTEAFF. The CDR3 coding sequence is TGCAGCGAGATAGGGCGAACTGAAGCTTTCTTT.

V is TRBV10-3 and J is TRBJ2-1, with a weak D call TRBD2 (6 bases). The length of the CDR3 is 15 residues. Germline-derived CDR1 and CDR2 are ENHRY and SYGVKD. V lost 2 bases and J 4 bases, leaving 12 bases between the germline ends. CDR3 sequence reads: CAISEGEEGYNEQFF. CDR3 DNA sequence: TGTGCCATCAGTGAGGGGGAGGAGGGGTACAATGAGCAGTTCTTC.

Points on this clonotype: An end of the junction does not agree with germline; a read error may underlie this. The rearrangement joins TRBV24-1 to TRBJ1-5; the D is unclear. CDR1 is KGHDR and CDR2 is SFDVKD in the germline V gene. CDR3 length: 13 residues. CDR3: CASSEAWRQPQHF. The CDR3, as DNA: TGTGCCAGCAGTGAAGCTTGGCGTCAGCCCCAGCATTTT.

In its sample, this clonotype was seen once. The J gene is TRBJ1-5, the V gene TRBV10-3; maybe TRBD1 (5 bases). This CDR3 has 16 amino acids. Between the trimmed V and J ends, which lost 5 bases and 1 base, there was a span of 15 bases. Germline CDR1 is ENHRY and CDR2 is SYGVKD. CDR3 in amino acids: CAISFGAPDSNQPQHF. Here the CDR3 DNA reads TGTGCCATCAGTTTTGGGGCGCCGGACAGCAATCAGCCCCAGCATTTT.

This clonotype turned up a few times. The V gene is TRBV6-5, the J gene TRBJ1-1; a possible D gene is TRBD1 (5 bases). CDR1 is MNHEY, CDR2 SVGAGI, per germline. The CDR3 is 13 residues long. Trimming left V 6 bases short and J 12 bases short, with 20 bases between. For the CDR3, the DNA is TGTGCCAGCAGCTACGCGGGGACGGGGACCCCTTTCTTT. Translation gives CASSYAGTGTPFF.